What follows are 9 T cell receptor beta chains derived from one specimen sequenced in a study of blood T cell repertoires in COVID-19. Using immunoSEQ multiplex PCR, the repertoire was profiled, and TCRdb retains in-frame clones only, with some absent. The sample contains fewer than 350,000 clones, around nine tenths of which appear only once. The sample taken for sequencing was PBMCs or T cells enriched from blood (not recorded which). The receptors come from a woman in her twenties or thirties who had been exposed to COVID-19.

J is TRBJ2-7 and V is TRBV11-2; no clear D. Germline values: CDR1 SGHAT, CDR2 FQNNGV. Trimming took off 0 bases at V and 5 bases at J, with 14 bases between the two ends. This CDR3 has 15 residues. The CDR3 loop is CASSLEYLDTDEQYF. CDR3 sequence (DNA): TGTGCCAGCAGCTTAGAGTACTTAGATACGGACGAGCAGTACTTC.

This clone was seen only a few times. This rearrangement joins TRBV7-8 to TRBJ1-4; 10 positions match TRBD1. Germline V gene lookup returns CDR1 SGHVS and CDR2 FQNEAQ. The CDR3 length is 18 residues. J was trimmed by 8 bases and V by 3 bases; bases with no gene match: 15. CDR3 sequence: CASSFEGTGVSVSEKLFF. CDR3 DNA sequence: TGTGCCAGCAGCTTCGAGGGGACAGGGGTCTCGGTTTCGGAAAAACTGTTTTTT.

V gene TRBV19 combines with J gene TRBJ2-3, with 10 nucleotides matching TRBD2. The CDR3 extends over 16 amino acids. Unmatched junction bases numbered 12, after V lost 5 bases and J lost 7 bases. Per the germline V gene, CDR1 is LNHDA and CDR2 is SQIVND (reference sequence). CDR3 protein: CASSLHPGTSAYTQYF. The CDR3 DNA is TGTGCCAGTAGTCTCCACCCCGGGACTAGCGCGTATACGCAGTATTTT.

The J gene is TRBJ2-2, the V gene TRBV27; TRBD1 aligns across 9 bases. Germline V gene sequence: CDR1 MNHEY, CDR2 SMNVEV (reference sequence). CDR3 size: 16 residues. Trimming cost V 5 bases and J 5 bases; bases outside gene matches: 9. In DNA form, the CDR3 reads TGTGCCAGCAGTCTCATCCCCGGGACAGGGACCGGGGAGCTGTTTTTT. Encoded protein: CASSLIPGTGTGELFF.

CDR3 sequence: CASSPKSQGSGNTIYF. In DNA, the CDR3 is TGTGCCAGCTCACCAAAGTCCCAGGGCTCTGGAAACACCATATATTTT. V is TRBV18 and J is TRBJ1-3; D perhaps matches TRBD1 (5 bases). The CDR3 runs to 16 residues. Deletions cut 2 bases from V and 0 bases from J, with 11 bases between. Germline V gives CDR1 KGHSH, CDR2 LQKENI.

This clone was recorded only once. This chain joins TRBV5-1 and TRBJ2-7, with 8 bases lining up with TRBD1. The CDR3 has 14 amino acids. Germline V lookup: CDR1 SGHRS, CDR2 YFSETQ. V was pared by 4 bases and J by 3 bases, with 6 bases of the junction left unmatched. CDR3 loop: CASSPTGQVYEQYF. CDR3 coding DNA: TGCGCCAGCAGCCCTACGGGACAGGTCTACGAGCAGTACTTC.

Here the CDR3 reads CAWNMGQGRNGYTF. In DNA, the CDR3 is TGTGCCTGGAATATGGGACAGGGGAGGAACGGCTACACCTTC. V and J are TRBV30 and TRBJ1-2; 10 bases agree with TRBD1. Germline CDR1 reads GTSNPN; CDR2 reads SVGIG (reference sequence). The CDR3 runs to 14 residues. V lost 4 bases and J lost 8; bases outside the gene matches: 10.

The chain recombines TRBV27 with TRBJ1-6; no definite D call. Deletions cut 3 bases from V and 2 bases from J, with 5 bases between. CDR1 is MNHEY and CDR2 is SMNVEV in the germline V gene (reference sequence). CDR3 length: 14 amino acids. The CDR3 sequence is CASSFLTYNSPLHF. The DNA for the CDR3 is TGTGCCAGCAGTTTTTTAACCTATAATTCACCCCTCCACTTT.

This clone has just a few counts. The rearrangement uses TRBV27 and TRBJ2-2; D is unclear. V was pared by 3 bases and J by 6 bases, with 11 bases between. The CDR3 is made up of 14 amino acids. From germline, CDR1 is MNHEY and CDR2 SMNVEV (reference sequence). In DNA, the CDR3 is TGTGCCAGCAGTTTGAAGCCCCTGGCCGGGGAGCTGTTTTTT. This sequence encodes CASSLKPLAGELFF.